This T cell receptor (beta chain) came from a study of blood T cells in healthy people across ages. This clonotype was recorded a few times. What it binds is not known. It was with a sample-barcoded 5' primer and a J-beta primer mix that a second PCR of roughly 7 to 12 cycles was run. TCRdb analysed the 5' RACE reads with MiXCR anew, one entry per CDR3 protein. The sample lists 1.2 million to 1.5 million distinct CDR3 sequences, around 59% occurring once. Findings and limits, study-wide: Per-million-T-cell TCR beta diversity fell roughly linearly with age. With naive T cell percentage, TCR beta diversity showed a strong correlation.

The ends were cut back, 4 bases at V and 3 bases at J, with 16 bases in the middle. The CDR3 extends over 15 amino acids. CDR1 and CDR2 (germline): SGHKS, YYEKEE (reference sequence). Sequences were obtained from blood. The source is a man between 18 and 29 years old in good health. The chain combines TRBV5-5 with TRBJ1-2; D possibly corresponds to TRBD1 (6 bases). CDR3 in DNA: TGTGCCAGCAGCCCCAGGACAGTAGCCCACTATGGCTACACCTTC. Translating it yields CASSPRTVAHYGYTF.